This T cell receptor (beta chain) was identified during a study of T cells in Graves' hyperthyroidism and ophthalmopathy (dated 2019 in TCRdb). The study in broad terms: Peripheral blood samples were taken at the time of initial diagnosis, prior to any treatment. Whether ophthalmopathy could be predicted prospectively was tested in an independent validation cohort made up of roughly 19 hyperthyroidism patients plus 17 patients who later progressed to ophthalmopathy. The 85 to 100 discovery patients were randomly split 7:3 into training and test sets. To identify distinguishing TCR V-J signatures, a discovery cohort of around 100 patients was used, comprising 40 to 45 with Graves' ophthalmopathy and around 57 with stable Graves' hyperthyroidism. According to the paper, TCR Vbeta CDR3 sequencing was carried out on about 140 peripheral blood samples, which came from 40 to 45 ophthalmopathy, roughly 75 hyperthyroidism and approximately 17 progressor patients. After blood sampling, hyperthyroidism patients were treated with methimazole at a starting dose of 30 mg daily, and ophthalmopathy patients were treated with high-dose intravenous methylprednisolone. The study also compared thyroid tissue and blood T-cell repertoires from 6 or 7 Graves' hyperthyroidism patients. Broad study findings and their caveats: Sample size was not statistically predetermined, and investigators were not blinded to group allocation. Blood samples also contained most of the expanded thyroid clonotypes (frequency above 0.001), which suggests that blood repertoires may reflect thyroid immune responses. During validation, the model predicted progression to ophthalmopathy a median of about 5.9 months ahead of onset, with more than 60% sensitivity and around 73% specificity. A model built on a 13 V-J signature distinguished ophthalmopathy from stable hyperthyroidism, reaching 85% to 90% sensitivity and about 81% specificity in cross-validation and 80%/75% in testing.

In this sample, this clonotype turned up many times. Its recognized antigen is unknown. Per-base quality was not reported, and no clone a single base away is much larger than it. The TCR beta CDR3 regions were amplified from the RNA transcripts. The first round of RT-PCR for the TCR CDR3 was performed with the HTBI primer set and the Qiagen OneStep RT-PCR kit. The libraries were constructed in a second round of multiplex PCR and then size-selected and purified. Paired-end sequencing of the libraries was performed with 100 bp reads on an Illumina HiSeq2000. As for how the authors treated the data: SOAPnuke was used to process the raw data, with reads discarded if the reads contained adapters or uncalled bases, had a mean Phred below 15, or lacked an exact constant-primer or identifier match. COPE v1.2.5 was used to merge the high-quality paired reads, and each unique nucleotide sequence was defined as a clonotype. Clonotypes were aligned to IMGT TRBV, TRBD and TRBJ reference segments using MiTCR v1.1. Analysis was restricted to V-J combinations with a frequency above 0.0001, which covered 99% to 99.2% of repertoires. The TCS score was defined as the ratio of F50 (clonal expansion) to E x V (chaos), calculated using BLOSUM62-based TCRdist between CDR3 peptides within each V-J. Welch's t-statistics and random forest reduced 450 to 600 V-J features to about 12, which were used in a naive Bayes classifier (R e1071). Thyroid-blood repertoire similarity was quantified with the Morisita-Horn index. TCRdb reanalyzed the raw reads on its own, using fastp at Q25 for trimming and MiXCR for clone calling, and kept in-frame beta chains. Under each unique CDR3 protein, matching rows form one entry showing the most common genes and DNA. The authors' filters were not applied to this entry. Within this sample are over 700,000 distinct CDR3 sequences, with 35% of them counted one time only. The top ten hold around 30% of the sample.

Stable Graves' hyperthyroidism was defined as the absence of progression to ophthalmopathy over 18 months of follow-up. Hyperthyroidism patients were aged 18 to 65 years and newly diagnosed, with disease duration of less than 2 months. Any patient with an uncontrolled infection, another autoimmune disease, pregnancy or lactation was excluded. Clinical symptoms, serum thyroxine and TRAb, thyroid ultrasound, and orbital computed tomography formed the basis for the diagnoses. PBMCs were isolated from 10 ml of fresh peripheral blood by Ficoll-Paque density gradient centrifugation. Total RNA was extracted with Trizol reagent, and quality was checked on an Agilent 2100 Bioanalyzer. V is reduced by 8 bases and J by 7 bases, leaving a spacing of 15 bases between them. From the germline V gene, CDR1 is SNHLY and CDR2 is FYNNEI. The CDR3, from cysteine to phenylalanine, totals 13 residues. The retained sequence is limited to the CDR3, 39 bases, with the frame set at the first base.

The rearrangement joined TRBV2 to TRBJ1-5; TRBD1 could be the D gene, as 6 bases match. The sequence was obtained from a woman aged 35 to 49 with Graves' hyperthyroidism. Sample: blood. The DNA sequence is given as TGTGCCAGCGCCGGGGGCGGTAGACAGCCCCAGCATTTT. It codes for CASAGGGRQPQHF. Full variable domain (CDR3 extended with the reference TRBV2 and TRBJ1-5 proteins): EPEVTQTPSHQVTQMGQEVILRCVPISNHLYFYWYRQILGQKVEFLVSFYNNEISEKSEIFDDQFSVERPDGSNFTLKIRSTKLEDSAMYFCASAGGGRQPQHFGDGTRLSIL.